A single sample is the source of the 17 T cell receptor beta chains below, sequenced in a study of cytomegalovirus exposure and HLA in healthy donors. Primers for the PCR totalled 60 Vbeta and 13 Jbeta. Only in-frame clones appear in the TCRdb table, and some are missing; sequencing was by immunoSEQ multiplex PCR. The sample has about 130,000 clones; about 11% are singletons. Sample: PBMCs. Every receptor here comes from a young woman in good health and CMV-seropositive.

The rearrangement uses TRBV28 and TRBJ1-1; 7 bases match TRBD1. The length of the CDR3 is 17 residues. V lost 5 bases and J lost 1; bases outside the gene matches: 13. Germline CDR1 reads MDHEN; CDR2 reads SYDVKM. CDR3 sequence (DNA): TGTGCCAGCAGTCTCACCTCAAAACAGGGGTCGAACACTGAAGCTTTCTTT. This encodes CASSLTSKQGSNTEAFF.

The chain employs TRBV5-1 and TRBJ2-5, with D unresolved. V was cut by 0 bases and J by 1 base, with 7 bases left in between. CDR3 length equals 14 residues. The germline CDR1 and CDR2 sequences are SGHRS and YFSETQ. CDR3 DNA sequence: TGCGCCAGCAGCTTGGTCGGAGCCCAAGAGACCCAGTACTTC. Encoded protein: CASSLVGAQETQYF. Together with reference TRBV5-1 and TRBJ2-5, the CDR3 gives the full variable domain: KAGVTQTPRYLIKTRGQQVTLSCSPISGHRSVSWYQQTPGQGLQFLFEYFSETQRNKGNFPGRFSGRQFSNSRSEMNVSTLELGDSALYLCASSLVGAQETQYFGPGTRLLVL.

Here the CDR3 reads CASVQGRYGYTF. The CDR3, as DNA: TGTGCCAGCGTCCAGGGGCGCTATGGCTACACCTTC. The V and J genes are TRBV6-1 and TRBJ1-2; weak D call: TRBD1 (6 bases). This CDR3 spans 12 amino acids. In germline, CDR1 is MNHNS, CDR2 SASEGT. V lost 8 bases and J 4 bases, leaving 11 bases between the germline ends.

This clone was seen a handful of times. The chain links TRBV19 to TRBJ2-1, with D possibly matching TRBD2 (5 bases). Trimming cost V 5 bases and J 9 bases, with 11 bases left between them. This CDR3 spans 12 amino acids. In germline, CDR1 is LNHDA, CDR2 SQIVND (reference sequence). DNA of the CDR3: TGTGCCAGTAGTCCGGGGAGTAGTGAGCAGTTCTTC. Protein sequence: CASSPGSSEQFF.

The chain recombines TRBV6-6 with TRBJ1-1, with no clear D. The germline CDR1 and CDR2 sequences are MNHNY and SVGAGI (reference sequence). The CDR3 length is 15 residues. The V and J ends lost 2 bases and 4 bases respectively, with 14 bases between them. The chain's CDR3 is CASSYNLRAGTEAFF. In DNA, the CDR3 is TGTGCCAGCAGTTACAACCTGAGGGCGGGCACTGAAGCTTTCTTT.

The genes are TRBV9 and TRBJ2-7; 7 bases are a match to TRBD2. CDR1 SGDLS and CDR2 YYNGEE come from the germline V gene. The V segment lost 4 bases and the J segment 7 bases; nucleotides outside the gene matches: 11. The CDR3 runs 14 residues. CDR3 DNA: TGTGCCAGCAGCCCCACGGGCCCCGGGGGGGAGCAGTACTTC. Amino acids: CASSPTGPGGEQYF.

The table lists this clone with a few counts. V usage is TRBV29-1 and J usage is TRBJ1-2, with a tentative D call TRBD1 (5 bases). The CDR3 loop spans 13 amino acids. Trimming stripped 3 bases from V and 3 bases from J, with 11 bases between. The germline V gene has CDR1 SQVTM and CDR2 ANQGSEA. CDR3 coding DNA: TGCAGCGTTGAGATTGGGGGGGACTATGGCTACACCTTC. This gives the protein CSVEIGGDYGYTF.

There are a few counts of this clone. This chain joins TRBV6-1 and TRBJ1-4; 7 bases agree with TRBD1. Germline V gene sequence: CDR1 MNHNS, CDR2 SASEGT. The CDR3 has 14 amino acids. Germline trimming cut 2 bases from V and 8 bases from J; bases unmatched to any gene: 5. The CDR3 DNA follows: TGTGCCAGCAGTGAACAGGGGGAGAACGAAAAACTGTTTTTT. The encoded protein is CASSEQGENEKLFF.

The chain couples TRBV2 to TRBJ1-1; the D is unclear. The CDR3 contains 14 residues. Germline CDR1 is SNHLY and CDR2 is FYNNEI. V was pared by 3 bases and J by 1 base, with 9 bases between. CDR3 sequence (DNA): TGTGCCAGCAGTGATCTTAGTGCGAACACTGAAGCTTTCTTT. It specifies CASSDLSANTEAFF.

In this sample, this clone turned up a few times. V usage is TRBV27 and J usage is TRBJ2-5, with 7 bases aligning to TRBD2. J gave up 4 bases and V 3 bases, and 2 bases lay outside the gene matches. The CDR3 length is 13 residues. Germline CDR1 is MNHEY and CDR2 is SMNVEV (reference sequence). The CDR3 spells CASSFWEGETQYF. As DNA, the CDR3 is TGTGCCAGCAGTTTCTGGGAGGGAGAGACCCAGTACTTC.

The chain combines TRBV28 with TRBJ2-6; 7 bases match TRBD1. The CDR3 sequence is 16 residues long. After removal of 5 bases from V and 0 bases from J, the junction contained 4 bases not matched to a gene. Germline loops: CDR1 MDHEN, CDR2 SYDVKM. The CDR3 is CASSGQGVSGANVLTF. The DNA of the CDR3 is TGTGCCAGCAGTGGGCAGGGGGTCTCTGGGGCCAACGTCCTGACTTTC.

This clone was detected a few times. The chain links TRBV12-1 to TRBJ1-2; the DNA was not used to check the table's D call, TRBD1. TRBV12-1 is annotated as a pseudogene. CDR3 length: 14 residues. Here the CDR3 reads CASRVSYAGYGYTF. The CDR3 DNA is TGTGCCAGCAGGGTTTCCTACGCAGGCTATGGCTACACCTTC.

The CDR3 region has the DNA TGTGCCAGCTCACCACCGCAGAACCTCTATGGCTACACCTTC. As protein: CASSPPQNLYGYTF. This chain joins TRBV18 and TRBJ1-2, with D uncertain. The V gene lost 0 bases and the J gene lost 4 bases, with 9 bases spanning the gap. The CDR3 sequence is 14 residues long. CDR1 and CDR2 from the germline V gene are KGHSH and LQKENI.

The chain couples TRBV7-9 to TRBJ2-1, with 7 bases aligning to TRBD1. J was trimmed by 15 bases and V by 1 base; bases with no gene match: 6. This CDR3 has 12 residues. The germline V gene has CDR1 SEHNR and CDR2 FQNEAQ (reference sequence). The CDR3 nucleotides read TGTGCCAGCAGCTTAGGAGACAGGGTTGGGTTCTTC. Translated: CASSLGDRVGFF.

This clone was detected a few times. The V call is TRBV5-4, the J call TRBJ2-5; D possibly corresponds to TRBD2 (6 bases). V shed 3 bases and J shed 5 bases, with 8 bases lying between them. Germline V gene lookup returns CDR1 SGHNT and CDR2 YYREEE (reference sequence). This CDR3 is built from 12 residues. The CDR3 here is CASSSEGETQYF. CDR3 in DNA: TGTGCCAGCAGCTCGGAGGGGGAGACCCAGTACTTC.

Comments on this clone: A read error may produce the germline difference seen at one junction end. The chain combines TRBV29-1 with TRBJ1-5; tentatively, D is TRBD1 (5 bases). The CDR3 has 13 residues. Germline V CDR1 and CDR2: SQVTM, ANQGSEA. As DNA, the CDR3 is TGCAGCGTTGAGCCGGACACTAATCAGCCCCAGAATTTT. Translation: CSVEPDTNQPQNF.

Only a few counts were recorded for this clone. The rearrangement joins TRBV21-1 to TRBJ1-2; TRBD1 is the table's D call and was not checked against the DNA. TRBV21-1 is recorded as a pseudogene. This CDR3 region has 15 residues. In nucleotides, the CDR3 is TGTGCCAGCAGCAAAGTTCGACAGGGGATGGGCGGCTACACCTTC. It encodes CASSKVRQGMGGYTF.